Shown below are 13 T cell receptor beta chains from a single sample sequenced in a study of Graves' ophthalmopathy and Graves' hyperthyroidism. For repertoire sequencing, the TCR beta CDR3 regions were amplified from RNA transcripts. The library came from an HTBI-primed first-round RT-PCR and a second-round multiplex PCR. TCRdb reprocessed the multiplex PCR reads via MiXCR and lists one record per CDR3 protein. The table records tens of thousands of distinct CDR3 sequences, approximately 52% of them present only once. The sample was peripheral blood. All receptors come from an adult man with Graves' ophthalmopathy.

The CDR3 coding sequence is TGTGCCATCAGTGACAGGGACTATGGCTACACCTTC. Translated: CAISDRDYGYTF. The chain uses TRBV10-3 and TRBJ1-2; D is perhaps TRBD1 (5 bases). V lost 3 bases and J lost 3, with 5 bases in between. CDR3 length: 12 amino acids. Germline V gene sequence: CDR1 ENHRY, CDR2 SYGVKD.

This clonotype has at least ten counts. The genes are TRBV4-1 and TRBJ1-2; D not certain. CDR1 is MGHRA and CDR2 is YSYEKL in the germline V gene. The CDR3 runs 13 residues. Trimming removed 1 base from V and 5 bases from J, with 8 bases in between. CDR3 coding DNA: TGCGCCAGCAGCCAAGCAGCGAAGTATGGCTACACCTTC. Residues: CASSQAAKYGYTF.

This clonotype has ten or more counts. V and J are TRBV5-8 and TRBJ2-3, with D possibly being TRBD2 (5 bases). CDR1 and CDR2 from the germline V gene are SGHTS and YDEGEE. The CDR3 covers 15 residues. V lost 0 bases and J lost 6, with 14 bases in between. The CDR3 coding sequence is TGTGCCAGCAGCTTGGAGATACGGGGTAGTGATACGCAGTATTTT. Residues: CASSLEIRGSDTQYF. Full variable domain (rest looked up from reference TRBV5-8 and TRBJ2-3): EAGVTQSPTHLIKTRGQQATLRCSPISGHTSVYWYQQALGLGLQFLLWYDEGEERNRGNFPPRFSGRQFPNYSSELNVNALELEDSALYLCASSLEIRGSDTQYFGPGTRLTVL.

Many counts were recorded for this clonotype. The V gene is TRBV7-3, the J gene TRBJ2-6; D is uncertain. V was pared by 4 bases and J by 0 bases, with 7 bases between. The CDR3 sequence is 15 residues long. Germline values: CDR1 SGHTA, CDR2 FQGTGA. As DNA, the CDR3 is TGTGCCAGCAGCTCTACGCGCTCTGGGGCCAACGTCCTGACTTTC. Translated, it gives CASSSTRSGANVLTF.

The J gene is TRBJ1-2, the V gene TRBV19; unclear D gene. Germline V lookup: CDR1 LNHDA, CDR2 SQIVND (reference sequence). V was clipped by 7 bases and J by 6 bases, with 15 bases between them. The CDR3 totals 13 residues. In DNA, the CDR3 is TGTGCCAGTACCCCCGGGCCCGGGAATGGCTACACCTTC. Its translation: CASTPGPGNGYTF. The full variable domain, rest sourced from reference TRBV19 and TRBJ1-2, is DGGITQSPKYLFRKEGQNVTLSCEQNLNHDAMYWYRQDPGQGLRLIYYSQIVNDFQKGDIAEGYSVSREKKESFPLTVTSAQKNPTAFYLCASTPGPGNGYTFGSGTRLTVV.

The chain's CDR3 is CASGQGNGELFF. The CDR3 DNA reads TGCGCCAGCGGACAGGGAAACGGGGAGCTGTTTTTT. This rearrangement joins TRBV10-1 to TRBJ2-2; 8 positions agree with TRBD1. V shed 8 bases and J 7 bases; nucleotides not matched to a gene: 3. The CDR3 is made up of 12 amino acids. From germline, CDR1 is WNHNN and CDR2 SYGVQD (reference sequence).

The chain employs TRBV28 and TRBJ1-2; D is undetermined. From germline, CDR1 is MDHEN and CDR2 SYDVKM. V gave up 4 bases and J gave up 9 bases, with 12 bases separating them. The length of the CDR3 is 12 residues. The CDR3 protein is CASSSLGDRYTF. The CDR3 DNA reads TGTGCCAGCAGTTCCCTCGGGGATCGCTACACCTTC.

Ten or more counts support this clonotype. The chain recombines TRBV20-1 with TRBJ1-2; maybe TRBD1 (5 bases). The V gene's germline CDR1 is DFQATT and CDR2 SNEGSKA (reference sequence). CDR3 size: 13 residues. Trimming removed 6 bases at V and 0 bases at J, with 11 bases between. The DNA for the CDR3 is TGCAGTGCCAAAGGGGTTTCTAACTATGGCTACACCTTC. It yields the protein CSAKGVSNYGYTF.

The chain is built from TRBV6-5 and TRBJ2-2, with TRBD1 identical over 7 bases. Trimming at V came to 6 bases and at J to 4 bases, leaving 5 bases not matched to a gene. The CDR3 has 14 residues. CDR1 is MNHEY, CDR2 SVGAGI, per germline. CDR3: CASSNRGSTGELFF. For the CDR3, the DNA is TGTGCCAGCAGCAACAGGGGATCCACCGGGGAGCTGTTTTTT.

This clonotype was recorded a few times. This chain joins TRBV18 and TRBJ2-3, with D unclear. The CDR3 consists of 12 residues. Germline lookup yields CDR1 KGHSH and CDR2 LQKENI. V gave up 2 bases and J gave up 4 bases, with 4 bases separating them. The CDR3 sequence is CASSPAADTQYF. CDR3 bases: TGTGCCAGCTCACCAGCAGCAGATACGCAGTATTTT. The full variable domain, with the rest looked up from reference TRBV18 and TRBJ2-3, is NAGVMQNPRHLVRRRGQEARLRCSPMKGHSHVYWYRQLPEEGLKFMVYLQKENIIDESGMPKERFSAEFPKEGPSILRIQQVVRGDSAAYFCASSPAADTQYFGPGTRLTVL.

On this clonotype: Because the CDR3 is missing its conserved closing phenylalanine or tryptophan, this is likely a read error. The chain couples TRBV7-2 to TRBJ2-5; 9 nucleotides line up with TRBD2. The germline V gene has CDR1 SGHTA and CDR2 FQGNSA. This CDR3 has 18 amino acids. With 5 bases clipped from V and 1 base from J, the junction kept 14 bases outside the gene matches. The CDR3 is CASSQRPAGGASQETQYC. The DNA for the CDR3 is TGTGCCAGCAGCCAGAGACCAGCGGGGGGCGCATCCCAAGAGACCCAGTACTGC.

By sample fraction, this clonotype is medium-sized (0.01 to 0.1%). The chain carries TRBV5-5 and TRBJ2-3; weak D call: TRBD1 (6 bases). V was cut by 4 bases and J by 3 bases, with 15 bases left in between. Germline CDR1 and CDR2: SGHKS and YYEKEE (reference sequence). The CDR3 has 15 residues. The DNA for the CDR3 is TGTGCCAGCAGCCAGGGACACACGATTACAGATACGCAGTATTTT. This encodes CASSQGHTITDTQYF.

The chain has TRBV2 and TRBJ2-1; no firm D call. The CDR3 spans 13 residues. Germline lookup yields CDR1 SNHLY and CDR2 FYNNEI. Trimming removed 5 bases at V and 5 bases at J, with 10 bases between. The CDR3 here is CASSSELNNEQFF. CDR3 in DNA: TGTGCCAGCAGTAGTGAGTTGAACAATGAGCAGTTCTTC.